This TCR beta chain is from a study of STAT5B mutations in CD4+ large granular lymphocyte leukemia (dated by TCRdb to the early 2020s). A note on the overall study: Among the healthy controls, the CDR3 'QG' motif was associated with a particular HLA allele. The TCRbeta repertoires of CD4+ T-cell large granular lymphocyte leukemia patients were compared with the TCRbeta repertoires of healthy blood donors. The purity of purified fractions was confirmed by flow cytometry on FACSCanto II or FACSVerse to exceed 95% among lymphocytes.

Healthy controls were 35 to 40 blood donors whose buffy coats came from the Finnish Red Cross blood service. All TCR-sequenced material derived from peripheral blood: patient blood samples and healthy donor buffy coats. Peripheral blood mononuclear cells were isolated by Ficoll-Hypaque gradient centrifugation. CD4+ cells were magnetically purified from the buffy coats of healthy controls. The Gentra Puregene Cell and Tissue kit was used to extract genomic DNA, and a Qubit 2.0 fluorometer was used to measure the amount of genomic DNA. General conclusions and limits of the study: The data were not HLA-matched, and the relatively small sample size could explain the higher clonality seen in CD4+ compared with CD8+ T-LGLL. CD4-sorted patient repertoires appeared more clonal than healthy CD4+ repertoires, and this difference persisted after removing the putative leukemic clones. Enrichment of TRBV06-family usage was observed among the top patient clones (8/27) relative to healthy controls (2/35). Each patient's main leukemic clonotypes were private, but around 25% of these clonotypes showed up at low frequency in the non-leukemic repertoires of other patients.

CDR1 and CDR2, looked up from the germline V gene, are SGHVS and FQNEAQ. Taken from cysteine to phenylalanine, the CDR3 has 14 residues. Left in the record is the CDR3 DNA by itself, 42 bases read in frame from the first base. Trimming costs V 10 bases and J 0 bases, and their ends lie 10 bases apart. A single count supports this clone. The antigen it recognizes is unknown. No quality values exist for individual bases; no much larger clone is one base distant. The immunoSEQ assay at survey resolution was applied to genomic DNA for sequencing of TCRbeta rearrangements. The paper's data handling went like this. In the TCR sequencing data, the smallest productive clonotype frequency that could be detected was 2.59 x 10-5. Only productive TCRbeta rearrangements, defined as complete and in-frame sequences, were included in the analyses. Simpson clonality, calculated in the immunoSEQ Analyzer version 3.0, was used as the measure of sample clonality. Based on frequency, clones were grouped as very rare, small, medium, large (1-20%) or hyperexpanded (>20%). Generation probabilities were estimated with OLGA 1.2.3, V-gene circos plots were made with VDJtools, specificities were looked up in VDJdb, and CDR3 motifs were identified with GLIPH. TCRdb holds this immuneACCESS table with in-frame rearrangements only. Some clones are missing; in checked studies, unresolved V genes explain under half, and the rest has no known cause. That table gives V, J and clone size, and the DNA gave D and trimming. The sample data list roughly 48,000 clones, and roughly 72% of these were observed just once. In total, the top ten clones hold roughly 1.4% of the sample.

The sequence derives from a human donor in good health. The chain was built from TRBV7-8 and TRBJ2-6, with the D gene call left open. Material for sequencing was CD4+ T cells from blood buffy coats. The DNA is as follows: TGTGCCACCCGTCGGCGCTCTGGGGCCAACGTCCTGACTTTC. Translation gives CATRRRSGANVLTF.